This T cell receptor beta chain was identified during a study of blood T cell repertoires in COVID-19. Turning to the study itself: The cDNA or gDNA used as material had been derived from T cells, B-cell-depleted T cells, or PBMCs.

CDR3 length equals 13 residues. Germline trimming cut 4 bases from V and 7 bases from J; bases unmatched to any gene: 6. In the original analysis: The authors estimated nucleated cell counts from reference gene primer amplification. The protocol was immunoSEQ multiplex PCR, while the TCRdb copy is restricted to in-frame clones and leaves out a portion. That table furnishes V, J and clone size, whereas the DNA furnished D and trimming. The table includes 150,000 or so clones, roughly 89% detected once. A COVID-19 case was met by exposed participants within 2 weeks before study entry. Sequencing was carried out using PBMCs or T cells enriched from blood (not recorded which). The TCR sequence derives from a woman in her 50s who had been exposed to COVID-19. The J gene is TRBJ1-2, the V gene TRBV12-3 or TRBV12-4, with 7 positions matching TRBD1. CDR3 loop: CASSSTGVSGYTF. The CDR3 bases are TGTGCCAGCAGTTCAACAGGGGTGTCTGGCTACACCTTC.